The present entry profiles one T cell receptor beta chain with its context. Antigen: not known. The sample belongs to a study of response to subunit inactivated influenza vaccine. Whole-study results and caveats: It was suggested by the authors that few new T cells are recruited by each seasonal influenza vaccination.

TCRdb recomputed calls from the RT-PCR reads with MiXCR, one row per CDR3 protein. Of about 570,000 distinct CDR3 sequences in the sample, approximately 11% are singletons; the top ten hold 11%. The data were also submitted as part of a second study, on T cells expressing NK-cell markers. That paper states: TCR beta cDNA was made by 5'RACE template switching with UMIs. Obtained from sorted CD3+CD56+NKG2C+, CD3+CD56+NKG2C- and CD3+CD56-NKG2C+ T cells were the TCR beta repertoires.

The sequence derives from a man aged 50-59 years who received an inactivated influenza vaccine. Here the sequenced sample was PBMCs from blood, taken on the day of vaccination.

The CDR3 sequence: CASSQGTGRRGYEQYF. CDR3 bases: TGTGCCAGCAGCCAAGGGACGGGAAGGCGTGGGTACGAGCAGTACTTC. The chain employs TRBV3-1 and TRBJ2-7; a weak D match, TRBD2 (5 bases). V lost 1 base, J lost 4 bases, and 17 bases lay in between. CDR3 length: 16 amino acids. Germline CDR1 reads LGHDT; CDR2 reads YNNKEL (reference sequence).